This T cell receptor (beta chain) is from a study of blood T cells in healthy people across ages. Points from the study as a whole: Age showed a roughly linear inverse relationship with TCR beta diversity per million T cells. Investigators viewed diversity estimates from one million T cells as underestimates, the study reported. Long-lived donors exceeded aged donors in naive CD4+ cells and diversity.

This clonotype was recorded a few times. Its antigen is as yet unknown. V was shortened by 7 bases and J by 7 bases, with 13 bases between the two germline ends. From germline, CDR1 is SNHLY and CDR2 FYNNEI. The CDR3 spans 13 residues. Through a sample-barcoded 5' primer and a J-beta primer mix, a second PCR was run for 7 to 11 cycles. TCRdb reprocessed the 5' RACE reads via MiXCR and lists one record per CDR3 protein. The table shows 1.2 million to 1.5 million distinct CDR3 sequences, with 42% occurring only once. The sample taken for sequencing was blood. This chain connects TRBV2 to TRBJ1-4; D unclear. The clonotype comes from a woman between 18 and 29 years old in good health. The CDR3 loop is CASMVQVFEKLFF. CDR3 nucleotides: TGTGCCAGCATGGTGCAGGTCTTTGAAAAACTGTTTTTT. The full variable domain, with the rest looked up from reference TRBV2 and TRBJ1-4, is EPEVTQTPSHQVTQMGQEVILRCVPISNHLYFYWYRQILGQKVEFLVSFYNNEISEKSEIFDDQFSVERPDGSNFTLKIRSTKLEDSAMYFCASMVQVFEKLFFGSGTQLSVL.